These 3 T cell receptor beta chains originate from one sample sequenced in a study of T cell responses to AZD1222 COVID-19 vaccine. The data were produced by immunoSEQ multiplex PCR, yet TCRdb's version contains in-frame clones alone and is incomplete. The table records around 99,000 clones, around nine tenths of them present only once. Sequences were derived from peripheral blood, sampled on day 0 of AZD1222 vaccination. These receptors originate from an adult in good health.

This chain links TRBV2 with TRBJ2-7, with TRBD1 matching over 12 bases. This CDR3 is built from 14 residues. CDR1 SNHLY and CDR2 FYNNEI come from the germline V gene. V lost 7 bases to trimming and J lost 2 bases; unmatched junction nucleotides: 3. CDR3 sequence: CASKGTGGPYEQYF. The CDR3 DNA sequence: TGTGCCAGCAAGGGGACAGGGGGCCCCTACGAGCAGTACTTC. Full variable domain (missing parts from reference TRBV2 and TRBJ2-7): EPEVTQTPSHQVTQMGQEVILRCVPISNHLYFYWYRQILGQKVEFLVSFYNNEISEKSEIFDDQFSVERPDGSNFTLKIRSTKLEDSAMYFCASKGTGGPYEQYFGPGTRLTVT.

The chain recombines TRBV11-2 with TRBJ1-1; no definite D call. Germline V gives CDR1 SGHAT, CDR2 FQNNGV. The germline V and J ends were trimmed by 4 bases and 0 bases, with 9 bases remaining between them. The CDR3 has 14 amino acids. The CDR3 DNA reads as TGTGCCAGCAGCTGGGGTCAGGTGAACACTGAAGCTTTCTTT. It codes for CASSWGQVNTEAFF.

This chain links TRBV3-1 (or the pseudogene TRBV3-2) with TRBJ1-6; the D is unclear. CDR3 length equals 14 residues. Trimming removed 3 bases at V and 5 bases at J, with 8 bases between. The germline V gene has CDR1 LGHDT and CDR2 YNNKEL (reference sequence). The CDR3 spells CASSQYENNSPLHF. CDR3 nucleotides: TGTGCCAGCAGCCAGTATGAGAATAATTCACCCCTCCACTTT.